This T cell receptor (beta chain) was profiled in a study of radiotherapy plus CTLA-4 blockade in lung cancer. Study overall: An objective response was seen in 15% to 20% of patients, and disease control in over 25%.

People whose metastatic non-small-cell lung cancer was chemo-refractory got focal radiation along with CTLA-4 blockade by ipilimumab. The V gene lost 3 bases and the J gene lost 0 bases, with 4 bases spanning the gap. The CDR3 covers 13 residues. CDR1 and CDR2 from the germline V gene are KGHSH and LQKENI. The assay was immunoSEQ multiplex PCR, and TCRdb's table has in-frame clones only and misses some. The sample shows under 65,000 clones, about 80% of them seen only once. The chain links TRBV18 to TRBJ2-3; D is undetermined. The specimen was peripheral blood, collected from a patient treated with radiotherapy plus ipilimumab. This TCR derives from a human donor with non-small cell lung cancer whose response to radiotherapy plus ipilimumab could not be evaluated. The CDR3 region is CASSPSSTDTQYF. CDR3 coding DNA: TGTGCCAGCTCACCCTCTAGCACAGATACGCAGTATTTT.